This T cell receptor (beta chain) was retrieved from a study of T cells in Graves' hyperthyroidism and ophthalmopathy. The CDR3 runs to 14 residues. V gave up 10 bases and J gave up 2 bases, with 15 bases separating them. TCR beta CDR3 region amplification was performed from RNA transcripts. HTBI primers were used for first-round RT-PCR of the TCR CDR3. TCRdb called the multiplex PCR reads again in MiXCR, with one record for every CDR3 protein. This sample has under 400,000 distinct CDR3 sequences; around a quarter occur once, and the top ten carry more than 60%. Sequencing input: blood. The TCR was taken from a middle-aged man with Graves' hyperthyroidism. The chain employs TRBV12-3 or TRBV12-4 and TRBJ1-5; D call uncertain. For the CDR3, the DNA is TGTGCCACCCAATCTGGGTACGGCAATCAGCCCCAGCATTTT. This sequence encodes CATQSGYGNQPQHF.